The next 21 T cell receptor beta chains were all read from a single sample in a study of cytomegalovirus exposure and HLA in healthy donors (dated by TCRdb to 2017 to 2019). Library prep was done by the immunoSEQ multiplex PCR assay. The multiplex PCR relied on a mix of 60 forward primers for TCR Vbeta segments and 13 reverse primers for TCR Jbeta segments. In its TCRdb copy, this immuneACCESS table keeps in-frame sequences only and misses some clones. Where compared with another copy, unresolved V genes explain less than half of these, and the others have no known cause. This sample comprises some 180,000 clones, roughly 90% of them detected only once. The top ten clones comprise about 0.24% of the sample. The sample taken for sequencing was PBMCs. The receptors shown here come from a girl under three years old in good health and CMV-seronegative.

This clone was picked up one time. The CDR3 coding sequence is TGTGCCAGTAGTATGACCCTTCGACAGGTTGAAGCTTTCTTT. Translated: CASSMTLRQVEAFF. The V gene is TRBV19, the J gene TRBJ1-1; weak D call: TRBD1 (6 bases). Germline CDR1 and CDR2: LNHDA and SQIVND (reference sequence). V lost 3 bases, J lost 7 bases, and 15 bases lay in between. This CDR3 contains 14 residues. Supplemented by reference TRBV19 and TRBJ1-1, the full variable domain reads DGGITQSPKYLFRKEGQNVTLSCEQNLNHDAMYWYRQDPGQGLRLIYYSQIVNDFQKGDIAEGYSVSREKKESFPLTVTSAQKNPTAFYLCASSMTLRQVEAFFGQGTRLTVV.

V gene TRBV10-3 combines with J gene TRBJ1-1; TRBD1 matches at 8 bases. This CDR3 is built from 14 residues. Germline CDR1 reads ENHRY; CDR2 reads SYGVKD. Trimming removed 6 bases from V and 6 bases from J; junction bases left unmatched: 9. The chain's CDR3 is CAIRGTGPGAEAFF. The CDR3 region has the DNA TGTGCCATCAGGGGGACAGGACCGGGAGCTGAAGCTTTCTTT.

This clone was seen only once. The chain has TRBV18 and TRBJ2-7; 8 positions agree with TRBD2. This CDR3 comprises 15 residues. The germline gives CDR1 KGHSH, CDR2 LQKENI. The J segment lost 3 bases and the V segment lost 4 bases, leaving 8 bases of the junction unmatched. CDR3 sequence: CASSRTGTSIYEQYF. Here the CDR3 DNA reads TGTGCCAGCTCACGGACCGGGACTAGTATCTACGAGCAGTACTTC. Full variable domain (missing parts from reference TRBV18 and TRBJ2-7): NAGVMQNPRHLVRRRGQEARLRCSPMKGHSHVYWYRQLPEEGLKFMVYLQKENIIDESGMPKERFSAEFPKEGPSILRIQQVVRGDSAAYFCASSRTGTSIYEQYFGPGTRLTVT.

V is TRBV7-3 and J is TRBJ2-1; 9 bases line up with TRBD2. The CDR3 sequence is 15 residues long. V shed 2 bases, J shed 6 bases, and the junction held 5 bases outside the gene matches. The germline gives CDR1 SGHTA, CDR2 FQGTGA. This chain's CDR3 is CASSLSLAGSNEQFF. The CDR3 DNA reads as TGTGCCAGCAGCTTATCTCTAGCGGGGAGCAATGAGCAGTTCTTC.

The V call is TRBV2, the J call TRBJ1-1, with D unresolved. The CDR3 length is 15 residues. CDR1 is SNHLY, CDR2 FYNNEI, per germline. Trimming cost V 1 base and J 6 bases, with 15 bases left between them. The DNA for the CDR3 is TGTGCCAGCAGTGAAGAGGCGGAGGGAATCTCTGAAGCTTTCTTT. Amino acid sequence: CASSEEAEGISEAFF.

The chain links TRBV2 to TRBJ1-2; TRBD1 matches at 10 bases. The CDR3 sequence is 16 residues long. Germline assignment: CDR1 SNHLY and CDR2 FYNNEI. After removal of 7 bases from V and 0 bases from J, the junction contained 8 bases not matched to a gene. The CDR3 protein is CASIGDRGGANYGYTF. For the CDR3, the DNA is TGTGCCAGCATCGGGGACAGGGGAGGTGCTAACTATGGCTACACCTTC.

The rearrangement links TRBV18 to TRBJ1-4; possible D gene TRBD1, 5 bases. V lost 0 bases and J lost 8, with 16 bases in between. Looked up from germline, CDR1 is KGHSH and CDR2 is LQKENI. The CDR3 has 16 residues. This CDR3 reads CASSPPLSRGYEKLFF. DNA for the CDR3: TGTGCCAGCTCACCACCGCTGAGTAGGGGCTACGAAAAACTGTTTTTT.

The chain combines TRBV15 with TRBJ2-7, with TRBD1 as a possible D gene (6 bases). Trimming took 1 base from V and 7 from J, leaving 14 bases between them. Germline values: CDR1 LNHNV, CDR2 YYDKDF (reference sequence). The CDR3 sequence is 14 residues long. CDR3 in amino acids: CATSRGQGMGEQYF. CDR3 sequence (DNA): TGTGCCACCAGCAGAGGCCAGGGGATGGGGGAGCAGTACTTC. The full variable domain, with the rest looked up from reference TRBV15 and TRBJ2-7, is DAMVIQNPRYQVTQFGKPVTLSCSQTLNHNVMYWYQQKSSQAPKLLFHYYDKDFNNEADTPDNFQSRRPNTSFCFLDIRSPGLGDTAMYLCATSRGQGMGEQYFGPGTRLTVT.

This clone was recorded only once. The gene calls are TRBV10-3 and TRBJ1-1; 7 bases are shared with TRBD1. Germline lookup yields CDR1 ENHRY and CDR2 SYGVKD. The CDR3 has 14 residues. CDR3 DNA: TGTGCTAACTGGGCGGGCAGGGGGAAAGTGGAAGCTTTCTTT. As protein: CANWAGRGKVEAFF.

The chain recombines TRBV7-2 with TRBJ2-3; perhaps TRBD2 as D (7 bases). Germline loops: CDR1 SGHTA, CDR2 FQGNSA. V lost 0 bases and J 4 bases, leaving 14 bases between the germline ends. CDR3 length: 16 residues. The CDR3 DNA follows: TGTGCCAGCAGCTTAGCGTGGGGCGGGGGCTCAGATACGCAGTATTTT. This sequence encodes CASSLAWGGGSDTQYF.

The CDR3 sequence: CASSNNRGTGLRGYTF. CDR3 nucleotide sequence: TGCGCCAGCAGCAATAACCGCGGGACAGGGTTACGTGGCTACACCTTC. The chain links TRBV5-1 to TRBJ1-2; 9 nucleotides line up with TRBD1. Germline CDR1 SGHRS, CDR2 YFSETQ. The J segment lost 7 bases and the V segment lost 4 bases, leaving 14 bases of the junction unmatched. This CDR3 region has 16 residues.

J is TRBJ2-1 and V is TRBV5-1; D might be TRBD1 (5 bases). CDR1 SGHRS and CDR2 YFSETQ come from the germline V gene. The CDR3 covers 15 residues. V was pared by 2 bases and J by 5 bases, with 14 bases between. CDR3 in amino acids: CASSFGLQANNEQFF. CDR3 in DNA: TGCGCCAGCAGCTTCGGTCTACAGGCTAACAATGAGCAGTTCTTC.

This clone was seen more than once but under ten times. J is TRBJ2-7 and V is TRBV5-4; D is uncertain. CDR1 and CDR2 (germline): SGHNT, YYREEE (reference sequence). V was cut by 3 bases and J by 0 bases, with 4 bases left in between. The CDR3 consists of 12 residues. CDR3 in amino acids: CASSSHSYEQYF. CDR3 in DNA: TGTGCCAGCAGCTCACACTCCTACGAGCAGTACTTC.

CDR3 DNA sequence: TGTGCCTGGAGTATAACTAGCTCCTACAATGAGCAGTTCTTC. This translates into CAWSITSSYNEQFF. The rearrangement links TRBV30 to TRBJ2-1; D perhaps matches TRBD2 (5 bases). V lost 2 bases and J 0 bases, leaving 8 bases between the germline ends. The CDR3 runs to 14 residues. The germline CDR1 and CDR2 sequences are GTSNPN and SVGIG (reference sequence). Full variable domain (remainder filled in from reference TRBV30 and TRBJ2-1): SQTIHQWPATLVQPVGSPLSLECTVEGTSNPNLYWYRQAAGRGLQLLFYSVGIGQISSEVPQNLSASRPQDRQFILSSKKLLLSDSGFYLCAWSITSSYNEQFFGPGTRLTVL.

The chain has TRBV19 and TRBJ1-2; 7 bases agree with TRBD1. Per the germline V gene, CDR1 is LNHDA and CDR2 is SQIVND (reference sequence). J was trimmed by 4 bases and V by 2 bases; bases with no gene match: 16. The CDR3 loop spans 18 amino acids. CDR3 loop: CASSIYPGTALLGYGYTF. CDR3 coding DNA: TGTGCCAGTAGTATATACCCCGGGACAGCCCTTCTGGGCTATGGCTACACCTTC.

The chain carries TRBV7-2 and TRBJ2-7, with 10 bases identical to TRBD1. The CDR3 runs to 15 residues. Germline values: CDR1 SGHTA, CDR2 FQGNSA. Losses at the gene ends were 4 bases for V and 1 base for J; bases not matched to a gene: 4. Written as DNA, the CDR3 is TGTGCCAGCAGCTCGAGGACAGGGGGTTCCTACGAGCAGTACTTC. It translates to CASSSRTGGSYEQYF.

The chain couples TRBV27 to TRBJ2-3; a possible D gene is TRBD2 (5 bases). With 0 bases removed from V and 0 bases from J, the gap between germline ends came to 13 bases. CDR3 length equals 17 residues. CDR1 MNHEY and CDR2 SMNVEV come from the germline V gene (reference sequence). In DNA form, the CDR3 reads TGTGCCAGCAGTTTATCGCCACTAAGGACTAGCACAGATACGCAGTATTTT. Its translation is CASSLSPLRTSTDTQYF.

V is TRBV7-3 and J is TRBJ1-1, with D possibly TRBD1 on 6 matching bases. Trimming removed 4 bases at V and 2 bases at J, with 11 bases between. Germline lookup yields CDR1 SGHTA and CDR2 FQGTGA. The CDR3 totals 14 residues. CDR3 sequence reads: CASSYGTPNTEAFF. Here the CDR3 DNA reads TGTGCCAGCAGCTACGGGACACCCAACACTGAAGCTTTCTTT.

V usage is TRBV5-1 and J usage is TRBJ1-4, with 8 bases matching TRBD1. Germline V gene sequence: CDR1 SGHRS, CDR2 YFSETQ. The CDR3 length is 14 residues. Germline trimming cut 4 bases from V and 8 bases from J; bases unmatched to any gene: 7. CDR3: CASSPWTGWEKLFF. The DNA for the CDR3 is TGCGCCAGCAGCCCATGGACAGGGTGGGAAAAACTGTTTTTT.

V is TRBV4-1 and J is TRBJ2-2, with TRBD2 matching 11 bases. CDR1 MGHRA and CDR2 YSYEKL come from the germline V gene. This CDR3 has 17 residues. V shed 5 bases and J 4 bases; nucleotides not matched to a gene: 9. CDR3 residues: CASSSTLAGVITGELFF. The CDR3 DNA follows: TGCGCCAGCAGCTCGACACTAGCGGGGGTGATCACCGGGGAGCTGTTTTTT.

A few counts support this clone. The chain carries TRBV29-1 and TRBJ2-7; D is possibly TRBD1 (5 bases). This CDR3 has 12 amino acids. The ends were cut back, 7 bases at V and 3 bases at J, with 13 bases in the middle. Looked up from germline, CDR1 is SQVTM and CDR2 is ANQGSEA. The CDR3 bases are TGCAGCGCGACAGCCTCTCTCTACGAGCAGTACTTC. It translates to CSATASLYEQYF.